This TCR beta chain was documented in a study of identifying expanded T cells in peripheral blood. Whole-study findings and limits: Technical replicates showed about 1.1 changed clones; two weeks 15 to 20; four weeks 19. Approximately 2-week clone count variance significantly increased as total template count grew.

Remarks on this clone: Antigen unknown.

The data were produced by immunoSEQ multiplex PCR, yet TCRdb's version contains in-frame clones alone and is incomplete. Of more than 75,000 clones in the sample, around nine tenths were seen once. Healthy donors had no documented immune events, such as infections, while sampled. The clonotype comes from a person between 18 and 75 years old in good health. Source material: blood.

This chain's CDR3 is CASRSFRGPRQETQYF. CDR3 DNA sequence: TGTGCCAGTAGATCCTTCCGGGGGCCCCGCCAAGAGACCCAGTACTTC. The chain couples TRBV19 to TRBJ2-5; D might be TRBD1 or TRBD2, each matching 6 bases. Germline values: CDR1 LNHDA, CDR2 SQIVND (reference sequence). The CDR3 totals 16 residues. Trimming removed 6 bases at V and 1 base at J, with 18 bases between.